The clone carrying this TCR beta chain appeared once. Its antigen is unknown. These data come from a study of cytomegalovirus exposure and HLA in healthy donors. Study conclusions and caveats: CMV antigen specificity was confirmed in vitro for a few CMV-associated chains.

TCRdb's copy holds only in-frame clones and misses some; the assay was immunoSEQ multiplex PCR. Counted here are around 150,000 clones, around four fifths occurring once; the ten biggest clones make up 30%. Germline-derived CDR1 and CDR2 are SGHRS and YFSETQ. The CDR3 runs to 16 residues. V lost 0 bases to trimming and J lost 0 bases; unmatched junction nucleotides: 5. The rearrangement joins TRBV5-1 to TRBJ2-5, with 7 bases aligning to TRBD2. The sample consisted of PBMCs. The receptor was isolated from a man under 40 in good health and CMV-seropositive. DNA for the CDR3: TGCGCCAGCAGCTTGGTCGGCCTAGCGGACCAAGAGACCCAGTACTTC. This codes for CASSLVGLADQETQYF.